The clone carrying this TCR beta chain has more than one count but fewer than ten. The antigen remains undetermined. This CDR3 spans 14 amino acids. CDR1 DFQATT and CDR2 SNEGSKA come from the germline V gene (reference sequence). V lost 1 base and J 4 bases, leaving 11 bases between the germline ends. This specimen belongs to a study of CD8 T cells in ankylosing spondylitis. Overall study results and limits: Peripheral blood samples showed relatively rare disease-linked clones, and these clones were CD8+. About 8 highly homologous variants made up a TCR beta motif, and this motif appeared characteristic of ankylosing spondylitis blood. In ankylosing spondylitis patients, matched synovial fluid reportedly showed significant enrichment of disease-linked clones.

The TCR beta libraries were generated through quantitative 5'-RACE incorporating molecular barcodes. Each CDR3 protein is one row after TCRdb ran MiXCR on the 5' RACE reads. The sample lists around 770,000 distinct CDR3 sequences, 15% to 20% seen once, with 15% to 20% in the top ten. The source is a male donor with ankylosing spondylitis. The rearrangement links TRBV20-1 to TRBJ1-5, with D perhaps TRBD1 (6 bases). Sample: blood, either unsorted or a sorted T cell fraction (not recorded which). The DNA of the CDR3 is TGCAGTGCTAGAGGGGGGGCGACAAATCAGCCCCAGCATTTT. Amino acid sequence: CSARGGATNQPQHF.